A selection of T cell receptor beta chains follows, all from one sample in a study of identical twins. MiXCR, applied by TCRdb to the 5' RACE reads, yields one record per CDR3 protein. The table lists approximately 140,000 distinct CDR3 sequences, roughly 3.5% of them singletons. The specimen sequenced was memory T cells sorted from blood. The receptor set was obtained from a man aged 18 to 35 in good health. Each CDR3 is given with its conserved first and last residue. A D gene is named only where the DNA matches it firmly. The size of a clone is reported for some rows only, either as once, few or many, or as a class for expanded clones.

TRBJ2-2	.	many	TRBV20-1	TGCAGTGGCAAGACAGAGAACACCGGGGAGCTGTTTTTT	CSGKTENTGELFF
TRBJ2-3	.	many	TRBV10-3	TGTGCCATGCGCCCGGGGTATGAATCAGATACGCAGTATTTT	CAMRPGYESDTQYF
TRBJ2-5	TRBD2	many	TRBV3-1	TGTGCCAGCAGCCAATCATGGACTAGCGGGATTGAGACCCAGTACTTC	CASSQSWTSGIETQYF
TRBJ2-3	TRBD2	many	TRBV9	TGTGCCAGCAACACAGGATTAGCGGGAGCAGGAGATACGCAGTATTTT	CASNTGLAGAGDTQYF
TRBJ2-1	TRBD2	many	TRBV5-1	TGCGCCAGCAGCTTCGAACTAGCGGGAGGTGGCAATGAGCAGTTCTTC	CASSFELAGGGNEQFF
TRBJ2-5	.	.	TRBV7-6	TGTGCCAGCAGCCTCGGGACTGTTTCGGAGACCCAGTACTTC	CASSLGTVSETQYF
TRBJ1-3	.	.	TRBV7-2	TGTGCCAGCAGCGGCAAAGGACAGCTCTCTGGAAACACCATATATTTT	CASSGKGQLSGNTIYF
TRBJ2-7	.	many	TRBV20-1	TGCAGTGCTAGAGGCGTCGTAGGGGGGGCTCTCTACGAGCAGTACTTC	CSARGVVGGALYEQYF
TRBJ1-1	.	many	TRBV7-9	TGTGCCAGCAGTTTGGGGTCTGGGACAATGAACACTGAAGCTTTCTTT	CASSLGSGTMNTEAFF
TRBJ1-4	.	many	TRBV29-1	TGCAGCGTTGCCCCCAGGGATGGTGAAAAACTGTTTTTT	CSVAPRDGEKLFF
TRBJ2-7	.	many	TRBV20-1	TGCAGTGCAACCATTTCGAACTCCTACGAGCAGTACTTC	CSATISNSYEQYF
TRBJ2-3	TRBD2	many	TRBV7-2	TGTGCCAGCAGACAGACTAGCGGGAGTGCAGATACGCAGTATTTT	CASRQTSGSADTQYF
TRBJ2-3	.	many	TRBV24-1	TGTGCCACCAGTGATTTGGGGGGTAGGGAAAGCACAGATACGCAGTATTTT	CATSDLGGRESTDTQYF
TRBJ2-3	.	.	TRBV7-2	TGTGCCAGCTTAAAGACAGATACGCAGTATTTT	CASLKTDTQYF
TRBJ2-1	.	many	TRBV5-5	TGTGCCAGCAGCTTGGACGGGTTCGATGAGCAGTTCTTC	CASSLDGFDEQFF
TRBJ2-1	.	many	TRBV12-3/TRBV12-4	TGTGCCAGCAGTTTCGGCAATGAGCAGTTCTTC	CASSFGNEQFF
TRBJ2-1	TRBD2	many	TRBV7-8	TGTGCCAGCAGCCCACGAGAAACTAGCGGGAGGTTCAATGAGCAGTTCTTC	CASSPRETSGRFNEQFF
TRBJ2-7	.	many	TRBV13	TGTGCCAGCAGCTTAGGGGGCACCCTTTACGAGCAGTACTTC	CASSLGGTLYEQYF
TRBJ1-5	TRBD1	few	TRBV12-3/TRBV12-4	TGTGCCAGCAGTGACAGGGTTAATCAGCCCCAGCATTTT	CASSDRVNQPQHF
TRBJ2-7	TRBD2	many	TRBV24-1	TGTGCCACCAGTGAGAGCGGGAGGGCCGCCGAGCAGTACTTC	CATSESGRAAEQYF
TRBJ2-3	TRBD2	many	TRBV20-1	TGCAGTGCTAGGCGGGGGAGCGGGGCTCCGGATACGCAGTATTTT	CSARRGSGAPDTQYF
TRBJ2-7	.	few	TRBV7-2	TGTGCCAGCAGCTTACTTCTTCGGGACGGATACGAGCAGTACTTC	CASSLLLRDGYEQYF